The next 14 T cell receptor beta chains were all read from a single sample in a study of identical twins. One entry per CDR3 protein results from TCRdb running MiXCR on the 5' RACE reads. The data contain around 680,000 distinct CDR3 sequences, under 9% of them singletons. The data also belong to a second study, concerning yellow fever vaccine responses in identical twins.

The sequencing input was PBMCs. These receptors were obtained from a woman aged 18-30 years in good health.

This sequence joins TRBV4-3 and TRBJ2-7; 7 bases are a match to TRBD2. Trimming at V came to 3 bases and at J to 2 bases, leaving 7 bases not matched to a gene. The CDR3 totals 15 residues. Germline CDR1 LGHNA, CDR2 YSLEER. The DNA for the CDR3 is TGCGCCAGCAGCCAGGAGCGGGATTTAACCTACGAGCAGTACTTC. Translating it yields CASSQERDLTYEQYF.

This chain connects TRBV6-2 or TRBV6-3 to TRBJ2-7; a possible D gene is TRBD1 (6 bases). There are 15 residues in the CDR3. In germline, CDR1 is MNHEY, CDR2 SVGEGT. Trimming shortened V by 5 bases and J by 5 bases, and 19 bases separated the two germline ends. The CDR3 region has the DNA TGTGCCAGCAGTCATAGGGGGAGCAGGGGCCACGAGCAGTACTTC. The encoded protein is CASSHRGSRGHEQYF.

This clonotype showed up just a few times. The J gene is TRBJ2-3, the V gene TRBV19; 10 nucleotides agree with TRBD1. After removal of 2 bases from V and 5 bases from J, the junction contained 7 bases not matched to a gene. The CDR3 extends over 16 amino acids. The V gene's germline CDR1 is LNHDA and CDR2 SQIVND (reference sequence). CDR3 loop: CASSILGQGSGDTQYF. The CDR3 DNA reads TGTGCCAGTAGTATATTGGGACAGGGGTCGGGAGATACGCAGTATTTT.

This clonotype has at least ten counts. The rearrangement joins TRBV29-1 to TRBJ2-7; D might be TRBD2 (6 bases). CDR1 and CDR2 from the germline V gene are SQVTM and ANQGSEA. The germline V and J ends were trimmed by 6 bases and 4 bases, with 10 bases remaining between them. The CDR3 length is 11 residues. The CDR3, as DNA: TGCAGCGTGAGTGGAGGGTACGAGCAGTACTTC. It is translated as CSVSGGYEQYF.

CDR3: CASSLELAAGDEQFF. CDR3 nucleotide sequence: TGTGCCAGCAGCTTAGAACTAGCGGCGGGAGATGAGCAGTTCTTC. The rearrangement links TRBV7-9 to TRBJ2-1; 8 bases match TRBD2. The V gene's germline CDR1 is SEHNR and CDR2 FQNEAQ (reference sequence). V was pared by 1 base and J by 8 bases, with 7 bases of the junction left unmatched. The CDR3 extends over 15 amino acids.

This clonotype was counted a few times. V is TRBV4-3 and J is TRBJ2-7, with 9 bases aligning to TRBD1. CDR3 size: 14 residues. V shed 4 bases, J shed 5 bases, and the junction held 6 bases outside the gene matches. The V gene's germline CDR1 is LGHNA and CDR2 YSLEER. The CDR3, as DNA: TGCGCCAGCAGCCTAACAGGGGGCTTCGACGAGCAGTACTTC. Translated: CASSLTGGFDEQYF.

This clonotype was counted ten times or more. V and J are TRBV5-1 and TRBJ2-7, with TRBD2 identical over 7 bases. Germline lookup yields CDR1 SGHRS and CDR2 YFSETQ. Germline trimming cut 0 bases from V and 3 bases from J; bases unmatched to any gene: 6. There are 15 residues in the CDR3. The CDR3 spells CASSLDGTTYYEQYF. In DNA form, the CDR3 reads TGCGCCAGCAGCTTGGACGGGACTACTTACTACGAGCAGTACTTC.

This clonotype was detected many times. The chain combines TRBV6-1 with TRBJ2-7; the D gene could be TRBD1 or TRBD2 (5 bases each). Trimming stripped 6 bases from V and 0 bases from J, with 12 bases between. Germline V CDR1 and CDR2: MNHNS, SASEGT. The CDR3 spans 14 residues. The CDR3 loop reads CASRGVGTSYEQYF. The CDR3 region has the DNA TGTGCCAGCAGGGGGGTCGGGACCTCCTACGAGCAGTACTTC.

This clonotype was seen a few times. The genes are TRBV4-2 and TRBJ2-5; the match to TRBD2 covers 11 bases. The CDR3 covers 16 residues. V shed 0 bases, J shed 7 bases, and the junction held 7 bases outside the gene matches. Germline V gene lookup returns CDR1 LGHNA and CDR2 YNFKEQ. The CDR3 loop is CASSQDLASGGLTQYF. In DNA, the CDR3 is TGTGCCAGCAGCCAAGATTTGGCTAGCGGGGGGTTGACCCAGTACTTC.

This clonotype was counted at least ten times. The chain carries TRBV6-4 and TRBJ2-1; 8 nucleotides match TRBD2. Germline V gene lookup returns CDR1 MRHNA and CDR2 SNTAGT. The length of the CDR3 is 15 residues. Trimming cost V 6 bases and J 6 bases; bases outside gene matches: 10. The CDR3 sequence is CASSATSGHLNEQFF. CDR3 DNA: TGTGCCAGCAGCGCTACTAGCGGACACCTCAATGAGCAGTTCTTC.

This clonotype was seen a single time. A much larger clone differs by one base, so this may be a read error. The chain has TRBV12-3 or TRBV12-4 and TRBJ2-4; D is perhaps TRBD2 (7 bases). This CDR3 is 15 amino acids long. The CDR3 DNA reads TGTGCCAGCAGTCTAAGCGGGACAACCAAAAACGTTCAGTACTTC. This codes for CASSLSGTTKNVQYF.

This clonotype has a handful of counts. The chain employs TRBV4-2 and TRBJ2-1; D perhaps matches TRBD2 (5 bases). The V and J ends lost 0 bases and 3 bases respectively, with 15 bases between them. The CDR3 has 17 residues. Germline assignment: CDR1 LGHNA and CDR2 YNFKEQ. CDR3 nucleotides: TGTGCCAGCAGCCAAGATCGAAGCGGAGCCTACTACAATGAGCAGTTCTTC. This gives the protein CASSQDRSGAYYNEQFF.

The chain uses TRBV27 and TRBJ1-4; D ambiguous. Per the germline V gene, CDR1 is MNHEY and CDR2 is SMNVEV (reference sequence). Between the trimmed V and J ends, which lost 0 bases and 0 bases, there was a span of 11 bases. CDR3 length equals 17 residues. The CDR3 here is CASSLSTPDSTNEKLFF. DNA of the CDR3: TGTGCCAGCAGTTTATCGACCCCGGACTCAACTAATGAAAAACTGTTTTTT.

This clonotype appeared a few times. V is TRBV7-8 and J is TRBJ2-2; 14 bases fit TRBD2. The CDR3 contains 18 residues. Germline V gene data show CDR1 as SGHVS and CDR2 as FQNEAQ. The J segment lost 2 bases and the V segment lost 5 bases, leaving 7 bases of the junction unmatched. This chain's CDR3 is CASSAGLAGGFNTGELFF. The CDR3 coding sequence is TGTGCCAGCAGCGCCGGACTAGCGGGGGGCTTCAACACCGGGGAGCTGTTTTTT. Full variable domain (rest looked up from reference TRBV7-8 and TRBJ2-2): GAGVSQSPRYKVAKRGQDVALRCDPISGHVSLFWYQQALGQGPEFLTYFQNEAQLDKSGLPSDRFFAERPEGSVSTLKIQRTQQEDSAVYLCASSAGLAGGFNTGELFFGEGSRLTVL.